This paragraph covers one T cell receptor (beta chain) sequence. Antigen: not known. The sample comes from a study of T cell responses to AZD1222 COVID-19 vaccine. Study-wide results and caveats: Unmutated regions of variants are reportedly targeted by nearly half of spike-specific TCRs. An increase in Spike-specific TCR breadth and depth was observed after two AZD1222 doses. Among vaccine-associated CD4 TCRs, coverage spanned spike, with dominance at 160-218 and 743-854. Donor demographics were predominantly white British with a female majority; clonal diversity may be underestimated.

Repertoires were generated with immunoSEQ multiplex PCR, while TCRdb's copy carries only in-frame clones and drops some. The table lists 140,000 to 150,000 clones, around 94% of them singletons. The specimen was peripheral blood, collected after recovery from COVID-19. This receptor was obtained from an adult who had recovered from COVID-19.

CDR3 sequence (DNA): TGTGCCAGCAGCCCAGGGGGACAGGAGACCTACGAGCAGTACTTC. Translating it yields CASSPGGQETYEQYF. This rearrangement joins TRBV4-2 to TRBJ2-7, with 8 bases identical to TRBD1. J lost 2 bases, V lost 4 bases, and 7 bases had no gene match. This CDR3 is built from 15 residues. Germline CDR1 reads LGHNA; CDR2 reads YNFKEQ.